This TCR beta chain emerged from a study of blood T cell repertoires in COVID-19 (dated by TCRdb to about 2020). With regard to the full study: Samples covering the acute and convalescent phases of COVID-19 were provided by collaborators in the United States, Italy and Spain. The material from the prospective study consisted of cDNA or gDNA derived from T cells, B-cell-depleted T cells, or PBMCs. Subjects who had been exposed to COVID-19, were actively infected with it, or had recovered from it provided the deeply sampled blood TCRbeta repertoires that made up the dataset. The repertoires were released in a freely available public database meant as a resource for research on the immune response to SARS-CoV-2. The samples were drawn from the first 160 participants of the ongoing ImmuneRACE study and from 950 to 1,500 subjects provided by 6 global collaborators. A de-identified subject ID, COVID-19 status, age in years and sex were almost always included in the sample metadata. HLA class I and class II types, where available, came from metadata supplied by the sample provider rather than from assay-based typing. What the work shows at the level of the full study, not this receptor alone: The amount of clinical and demographic metadata varied by source and participant and was provided uncurated.

As encoded in the germline V gene, CDR1 is SGHRS while CDR2 is YFSETQ. From cysteine to phenylalanine, the CDR3 is 13 amino acids long. Left in the record is the CDR3 DNA by itself, 39 bases read in frame from the first base. The junction carries 14 bases between V and J, which are trimmed by 3 bases and 8 bases respectively. Comments on this clone: What this receptor recognizes is not known. Base qualities were left out, and no much larger clone turns up one base away.

TCRbeta CDR3 regions were amplified from genomic DNA by means of the immunoSEQ Assay, a bias-controlled multiplex PCR. Concerning the study's data processing: The number of nucleated cells in each sample was estimated from the amplification of reference gene primers within the assay. Sequence reads were collapsed and filtered to measure the absolute abundance of every unique TCRbeta CDR3 rearrangement. For each sample, productive Simpson clonality was calculated as the square root of Simpson's diversity index across productive rearrangements. TCRdb carries this immuneACCESS record with in-frame sequences only. Its versions omit some clonotypes, under half of them owing to an unresolved V gene in the studies checked, with the rest unexplained. V, J and clone size were drawn from that table, and D and trimming were deduced from the DNA. The sample yields about 20,000 clones; 80% to 90% were counted once. Around 6% of the sample comes from the top ten.

Collaborating institutions collected whole blood in K2EDTA tubes following their own protocols. For TCRbeta analysis, collaborator samples were shipped as frozen whole blood, as isolated PBMCs, or as DNA extracted from either sample type. Material: peripheral blood. This clonotype was obtained from a human donor in a cohort sampled during active COVID-19. The rearrangement joined TRBV5-1 to TRBJ1-2, with no confidently assigned D gene. The CDR3 corresponds to CASSWGGRRGYTF. The sequenced DNA is TGCGCCAGCAGCTGGGGAGGGAGAAGAGGCTACACCTTC.